This TCR beta chain originates from a study of shared clonotypes between healthy human individuals. The V and J ends lost 2 bases and 8 bases, in that order; junction bases with no gene match: 6. The CDR3 extends over 14 amino acids. The germline V gene has CDR1 MGHDK and CDR2 SYGVNS. This clone was recorded a few times. Per sorted-subset replicate PCR, input was 200 to 250 ng DNA, representing 30,000 to 35,000 T cell genomes. Only in-frame clones appear in the TCRdb table, and some are missing; sequencing was by immunoSEQ multiplex PCR. The top ten clones hold 1.2% to 1.5% of a sample with 950,000 to 1,300,000 clones, approximately 72% of them seen once.

The V gene is TRBV25-1, the J gene TRBJ2-1; TRBD1 matches at 7 bases. The specimen was memory CD4+ T cells sorted from blood. As to subset: CD45RA-negative fraction. This receptor was taken from a man aged 18 to 30 in good health. The CDR3 loop reads CASSEPRTGHEQFF. For the CDR3, the DNA is TGTGCCAGCAGTGAACCTCGGACAGGCCATGAGCAGTTCTTC.